This record concerns one TCR beta chain sequence. The antigen is unknown. Primers included in the PCR were 60 Vbeta and 13 Jbeta primers. Repertoires were generated with immunoSEQ multiplex PCR, while TCRdb's copy carries only in-frame clones and drops some. The sample shows under 200,000 clones, about four fifths of them seen only once. This entry belongs to a study of cytomegalovirus exposure and HLA in healthy donors. General study points: A further, later analysis showed that HLA-associated TCR beta chains (compared with equally common others) were more clonally expanded.

Germline V gene lookup returns CDR1 SEHNR and CDR2 FQNEAQ (reference sequence). Trimming removed 1 base from V and 11 bases from J, with 9 bases in between. The CDR3 contains 11 residues. This rearrangement joins TRBV7-9 to TRBJ2-7; tentatively, D is TRBD1 (6 bases). The clonotype comes from a woman between 45 and 65 years old in good health and CMV-seropositive. Sample: PBMCs. CDR3 residues: CASSLEGQKYF. CDR3 sequence (DNA): TGTGCCAGCAGCTTAGAGGGACAAAAGTACTTC.